This T cell receptor beta chain was found in a study of cytomegalovirus exposure and HLA in healthy donors. The CDR3 runs 14 residues. V shed 4 bases, J shed 2 bases, and the junction held 4 bases outside the gene matches. CDR1 and CDR2 from the germline V gene are LGHNA and YNFKEQ. Method: immunoSEQ multiplex PCR; TCRdb's copy keeps in-frame clones and lacks some. The table lists under 70,000 clones, 80% to 90% of them singletons. The table lists this clone with a count of one. The sample consisted of PBMCs. The receptor was derived from a woman aged 18-29 years in good health and CMV-seronegative. This chain uses TRBV4-2 with TRBJ1-2; 7 positions agree with TRBD1. The CDR3 coding sequence is TGTGCCAGCAGCCTACCGGGACAGAACTATGGCTACACCTTC. It is translated as CASSLPGQNYGYTF.